This T cell receptor beta chain was observed in a study of blood T cell repertoires in COVID-19. Measured with immunoSEQ multiplex PCR; TCRdb has only the in-frame clones, and not every one. The table includes some 240,000 clones, around 80% detected once. Germline assignment: CDR1 SGHNT and CDR2 YYREEE (reference sequence). V was clipped by 4 bases and J by 5 bases; unmatched bases: 11. The CDR3 runs to 17 residues. This clone was recorded only once. The material sequenced was peripheral blood. This chain uses TRBV5-4 with TRBJ2-5; 13 bases are a match to TRBD2. The receptor comes from a woman in her 40s who had recovered from COVID-19. The CDR3 is CASSAGVLAGGHETQYF. In nucleotides, the CDR3 is TGTGCCAGCAGCGCAGGGGTACTAGCGGGGGGGCATGAGACCCAGTACTTC.